The rows below give T cell receptor beta chains drawn from one sample of a study of blood T cell repertoires in COVID-19. Assay: immunoSEQ multiplex PCR; the TCRdb copy retains only in-frame clones and omits some. The sample carries 400,000 to 500,000 clones, around nine tenths recorded once. Input material: PBMCs or T cells enriched from blood (not recorded which). Receptors originate from a woman in her forties who had recovered from COVID-19. The CDR3 runs from the conserved cysteine through the conserved F or W. The D gene is left open where the match is weak. Size values are once, few and many counts, or a class for expanded clones, and some rows have none.

size,D,J,length,V,CDR3,DNA
-,-,TRBJ1-5,15,TRBV27,CASWSEGVPNQPQHF,TGTGCCAGCTGGTCCGAGGGGGTACCAAATCAGCCCCAGCATTTT
-,TRBD2,TRBJ2-7,14,TRBV5-8,CASTVGASGIEQYF,TGTGCCAGCACCGTGGGGGCTAGCGGGATCGAGCAGTACTTC
few,-,TRBJ1-1,16,TRBV5-5,CASSLLLAHRDTEAFF,TGTGCCAGCAGCTTGTTGCTTGCCCACAGAGACACTGAAGCTTTCTTT
-,TRBD1,TRBJ1-2,14,TRBV10-3,CATRGDSYNYGYTF,TGTGCCACCAGGGGGGACAGCTACAACTATGGCTACACCTTC
-,-,TRBJ1-1,14,TRBV30,CAWSSLKLDTEAFF,TGTGCCTGGAGTTCATTGAAGCTGGACACTGAAGCTTTCTTT
-,TRBD1,TRBJ2-1,13,TRBV24-1,CATSAGGVGEQFF,TGTGCCACCAGTGCAGGGGGAGTAGGTGAGCAGTTCTTC
-,-,TRBJ2-3,16,TRBV21-1,CASSKVYVPGTDTQYF,TGTGCCAGCAGCAAAGTTTACGTACCGGGCACAGATACGCAGTATTTT
-,-,TRBJ2-7,14,TRBV19,CASSIGSGEYEQYF,TGTGCCAGTAGTATAGGCTCGGGGGAATACGAGCAGTACTTC
few,-,TRBJ2-7,16,TRBV7-9,CASSGLQGSPFDEQYF,TGTGCCAGCAGCGGACTACAGGGGTCCCCCTTTGACGAGCAGTACTTC
-,TRBD1,TRBJ1-2,14,TRBV5-1,CASSFADRDYGYTF,TGCGCCAGCAGCTTCGCCGACAGGGACTATGGCTACACCTTC
-,TRBD1,TRBJ1-5,14,TRBV5-5,CASGTGTGGQPQHF,TGTGCCAGCGGGACCGGGACAGGGGGTCAGCCCCAGCATTTT
-,TRBD1,TRBJ1-5,13,TRBV30,CAWTLDRSEPQHF,TGTGCCTGGACCCTGGACAGGAGTGAGCCCCAGCATTTT
-,TRBD1,TRBJ1-1,15,TRBV19,CASSPRDRLNTEAFF,TGTGCCAGTAGTCCACGGGACAGGCTGAACACTGAAGCTTTCTTT
-,TRBD1,TRBJ1-6,16,TRBV5-1,CASARTGIVDNSPLHF,TGCGCCAGCGCCCGGACAGGGATCGTAGATAATTCACCCCTCCACTTT
-,-,TRBJ2-1,15,TRBV9,CASTGEARPEEQQFF,TGTGCCAGCACCGGAGAGGCTAGACCGGAGGAACAGCAGTTCTTC
-,TRBD1,TRBJ1-1,15,TRBV5-1,CASSTGQGAYTEAFF,TGCGCCAGCAGCACGGGACAGGGGGCCTACACTGAAGCTTTCTTT
-,-,TRBJ1-2,13,TRBV2,CASSARVNYGYTF,TGTGCCAGCAGCGCCAGGGTGAACTATGGCTACACCTTC
-,TRBD2,TRBJ2-1,20,TRBV10-3,CAISGQGLAGGPSSYNEQFF,TGTGCCATCAGTGGGCAGGGTCTAGCGGGAGGGCCGAGCTCCTACAATGAGCAGTTCTTC
-,-,TRBJ2-6,19,TRBV27,CASSLSVKLGRAGANVLTF,TGTGCCAGCAGTTTATCGGTGAAACTAGGACGGGCTGGGGCCAACGTCCTGACTTTC
-,TRBD1,TRBJ2-1,16,TRBV5-5,CASSLAGTGSHNEQFF,TGTGCCAGCAGCTTGGCCGGGACAGGGTCCCACAATGAGCAGTTCTTC